The 27 T cell receptor beta chains in this list originate from one sample, sequenced in a study of long-term antiretroviral therapy in people with HIV. The authors ran the immunoSEQ assay, v3.0, at survey level. The data were produced by immunoSEQ multiplex PCR, yet TCRdb's version contains in-frame clones alone and is incomplete. The sample lists around 29,000 clones; more than 80% were seen once. Sample: unsorted PBMCs, taken 0.3 years after starting antiretroviral therapy. Source of these receptors: a man aged 35-49 years with HIV.

This clone has only a few counts. V and J are TRBV9 and TRBJ1-3, with 8 nucleotides matching TRBD1. The CDR3 runs 14 residues. Looked up from germline, CDR1 is SGDLS and CDR2 is YYNGEE. With 4 bases clipped from V and 5 bases from J, the junction kept 5 bases outside the gene matches. Written as DNA, the CDR3 is TGTGCCAGCAGCCCTCGGACAGGGAGAAACACCATATATTTT. Its translation is CASSPRTGRNTIYF.

The CDR3 DNA follows: TGTGCCAGCAGCTGGGGACTAGGCTCTGGGGCCAACGTCCTGACTTTC. It translates to CASSWGLGSGANVLTF. V gene TRBV5-6 combines with J gene TRBJ2-6, with TRBD2 matching over 8 bases. Trimming at V came to 3 bases and at J to 0 bases, leaving 2 bases not matched to a gene. The germline CDR1 and CDR2 sequences are SGHDT and YYEEEE. CDR3 length equals 16 residues.

This chain connects TRBV7-2 to TRBJ2-5; weak D call: TRBD1 (5 bases). The CDR3 is 13 residues long. Germline V gives CDR1 SGHTA, CDR2 FQGNSA. Trimming removed 5 bases at V and 4 bases at J, with 11 bases between. The CDR3 DNA follows: TGTGCCAGCAGCAGGGGTAGCCCAGAGACCCAGTACTTC. Encoded protein: CASSRGSPETQYF.

The table lists this clone with a count of one. The chain uses TRBV7-9 and TRBJ1-4, with D hard to call. The CDR3 loop spans 14 amino acids. The germline V gene has CDR1 SEHNR and CDR2 FQNEAQ (reference sequence). Trimming took off 5 bases at V and 2 bases at J, with 9 bases between the two ends. CDR3 nucleotide sequence: TGTGCCAGCAGCCCATATTCGACTAATGAAAAACTGTTTTTT. This gives the protein CASSPYSTNEKLFF.

The chain uses TRBV30 and TRBJ2-1, with TRBD2 matching over 9 bases. The V gene's germline CDR1 is GTSNPN and CDR2 SVGIG (reference sequence). The CDR3 totals 14 residues. Germline trimming cut 2 bases from V and 8 bases from J; bases unmatched to any gene: 7. CDR3 DNA: TGTGCCTGGAGTTCAGTAGCGGGAGCTTATGAGCAGTTCTTC. Translating gives CAWSSVAGAYEQFF.

V usage is TRBV28 and J usage is TRBJ1-1; TRBD1 might be the D (5 bases). V lost 6 bases and J lost 3, with 20 bases in between. This CDR3 contains 16 residues. Germline lookup yields CDR1 MDHEN and CDR2 SYDVKM. CDR3 DNA sequence: TGTGCCAGCAGGGACAATCCCAGGGTAGGCCACACTGAAGCTTTCTTT. Its translation: CASRDNPRVGHTEAFF.

The rearrangement uses TRBV12-5 and TRBJ2-5, with a possible D match to TRBD1 (5 bases). CDR3 length: 13 residues. V was cut by 7 bases and J by 7 bases, with 16 bases left in between. CDR1 and CDR2 (germline): LGHNT, FRNRAP. This CDR3 is CASARKAQGTQYF. As DNA, the CDR3 is TGTGCTAGTGCTCGAAAGGCCCAGGGGACCCAGTACTTC. Full variable domain (remainder filled in from reference TRBV12-5 and TRBJ2-5): DARVTQTPRHKVTEMGQEVTMRCQPILGHNTVFWYRQTMMQGLELLAYFRNRAPLDDSGMPKDRFSAEMPDATLATLKIQPSEPRDSAVYFCASARKAQGTQYFGPGTRLLVL.

This clone came up once. This chain connects TRBV5-1 to TRBJ2-7; D is perhaps TRBD1 (5 bases). From germline, CDR1 is SGHRS and CDR2 YFSETQ. V was cut by 3 bases and J by 4 bases, with 20 bases left in between. The CDR3 totals 16 residues. The CDR3 reads CASSSDLDRPTYEQYF. CDR3 DNA sequence: TGCGCCAGCAGCTCCGATCTTGACAGACCGACGTACGAGCAGTACTTC.

The chain is built from TRBV7-8 and TRBJ1-1; a weak D match, TRBD1 (5 bases). Trimming removed 1 base from V and 11 bases from J, with 20 bases in between. CDR1 and CDR2 (germline): SGHVS, FQNEAQ. This CDR3 spans 15 amino acids. CDR3 in DNA: TGTGCCAGCAGCTTAGGTCAAAGTATCGGCGGGGGGGCTTTCTTT. It codes for CASSLGQSIGGGAFF.

This chain joins TRBV15 and TRBJ2-7; 10 nucleotides line up with TRBD1. Losses at the gene ends were 1 base for V and 5 bases for J; bases not matched to a gene: 8. Germline V gene data show CDR1 as LNHNV and CDR2 as YYDKDF (reference sequence). This CDR3 has 16 amino acids. This chain's CDR3 is CATSRGAGTGAHEQYF. The CDR3 DNA reads TGTGCCACCAGCAGAGGTGCCGGGACAGGGGCACACGAGCAGTACTTC.

The chain has TRBV11-3 and TRBJ2-3; 8 bases map to TRBD2. CDR1 SGHNT and CDR2 YENEEA come from the germline V gene. The CDR3 has 15 amino acids. The V segment lost 5 bases and the J segment 4 bases; nucleotides outside the gene matches: 8. CDR3 region: CASSPGLAMADTQYF. The CDR3 DNA reads as TGTGCCAGCAGCCCCGGACTAGCAATGGCAGATACGCAGTATTTT. Drawing the rest from reference TRBV11-3 and TRBJ2-3, the complete variable domain is EAGVVQSPRYKIIEKKQPVAFWCNPISGHNTLYWYLQNLGQGPELLIRYENEEAVDDSQLPKDRFSAERLKGVDSTLKIQPAELGDSAVYLCASSPGLAMADTQYFGPGTRLTVL.

The genes are TRBV18 and TRBJ2-7, with 10 nucleotides matching TRBD1. The CDR3 is 15 amino acids. With V trimmed by 0 bases and J by 2 bases, 1 base remained unmatched. Germline V gene data show CDR1 as KGHSH and CDR2 as LQKENI. Written as DNA, the CDR3 is TGTGCCAGCTCACCACCGGGACAGGGGACCTACGAGCAGTACTTC. Protein: CASSPPGQGTYEQYF.

The chain recombines TRBV27 with TRBJ2-7; D is uncertain. The CDR3 length is 11 residues. V shed 4 bases and J shed 7 bases, with 8 bases lying between them. Germline V gene sequence: CDR1 MNHEY, CDR2 SMNVEV (reference sequence). The CDR3: CASSYVGEQYF. CDR3 in DNA: TGTGCCAGCAGTTACGTTGGGGAGCAGTACTTC.

The chain couples TRBV5-5 to TRBJ2-6; D may match TRBD1 or TRBD2 (5 bases each). CDR1 is SGHKS and CDR2 is YYEKEE in the germline V gene (reference sequence). The V and J ends lost 4 bases and 6 bases respectively, with 17 bases between them. There are 16 residues in the CDR3. CDR3: CASSVSPGRQANVLTF. As DNA, the CDR3 is TGTGCCAGCAGCGTTTCTCCGGGACGGCAGGCCAACGTCCTGACTTTC.

V gene TRBV7-2 combines with J gene TRBJ2-5, with D unclear. Germline V gene data show CDR1 as SGHTA and CDR2 as FQGNSA. V lost 8 bases, J lost 5 bases, and 15 bases lay in between. The CDR3 length is 13 residues. The CDR3 spells CASGERARETQYF. For the CDR3, the DNA is TGTGCCAGCGGGGAAAGGGCTCGGGAGACCCAGTACTTC.

This clone was counted once. J is TRBJ2-1 and V is TRBV2; 8 bases line up with TRBD2. This CDR3 has 14 residues. Germline trimming cut 4 bases from V and 8 bases from J; bases unmatched to any gene: 7. The germline V gene encodes CDR1 SNHLY and CDR2 FYNNEI. The CDR3 reads CASSAGGPEDEQFF. In DNA, the CDR3 is TGTGCCAGCAGTGCGGGGGGGCCTGAAGATGAGCAGTTCTTC.

The rearrangement uses TRBV5-4 and TRBJ2-7; D might be TRBD1 or TRBD2, each matching 6 bases. Trimming removed 5 bases from V and 6 bases from J, with 12 bases in between. CDR3 size: 12 residues. Per germline, CDR1 SGHNT and CDR2 YYREEE (reference sequence). CDR3 sequence: CASSPEGGEQYF. The CDR3 coding sequence is TGTGCCAGCAGTCCGGAGGGGGGCGAGCAGTACTTC.

This clone was counted only a few times. V usage is TRBV4-3 and J usage is TRBJ2-1; the D is unclear. Germline CDR1 reads LGHNA; CDR2 reads YSLEER. This CDR3 spans 15 amino acids. Trimming cost V 5 bases and J 0 bases, with 11 bases left between them. The CDR3 loop is CASSVDRSSYNEQFF. CDR3 bases: TGCGCCAGCAGCGTCGATCGGAGCTCCTACAATGAGCAGTTCTTC.

This chain links TRBV5-6 with TRBJ1-1, with 7 bases identical to TRBD1. Losses at the gene ends were 4 bases for V and 3 bases for J; bases not matched to a gene: 3. Germline loops: CDR1 SGHDT, CDR2 YYEEEE. The length of the CDR3 is 13 residues. DNA of the CDR3: TGTGCCAGCAGCCGCCAGGGGGACACTGAAGCTTTCTTT. It encodes CASSRQGDTEAFF.

This clone was detected a few times. This chain joins TRBV19 and TRBJ1-4; D is unclear. Germline CDR1 is LNHDA and CDR2 is SQIVND (reference sequence). Trimming left V 2 bases short and J 0 bases short, with 10 bases between. CDR3 size: 16 residues. The CDR3 DNA is TGTGCCAGTAGTATACCCCGGCGGACAACTAATGAAAAACTGTTTTTT. Translation gives CASSIPRRTTNEKLFF.

This rearrangement joins TRBV9 to TRBJ2-5; 13 bases align to TRBD2. Losses at the gene ends were 3 bases for V and 5 bases for J; bases not matched to a gene: 10. Germline CDR1 SGDLS, CDR2 YYNGEE. The CDR3 totals 17 residues. The CDR3 DNA sequence: TGTGCCAGCAGCGCCCGGCGGACTAGCGGGAGTACGGAGACCCAGTACTTC. Translation gives CASSARRTSGSTETQYF.

This chain connects TRBV4-1 to TRBJ2-7, with a tentative D call TRBD1 (6 bases). CDR1 is MGHRA, CDR2 YSYEKL, per germline. Trimming shortened V by 1 base and J by 3 bases, and 13 bases separated the two germline ends. CDR3 length: 15 amino acids. In nucleotides, the CDR3 is TGCGCCAGCAGCCAAGGAGTCAGGGGAGACTACGAGCAGTACTTC. As protein: CASSQGVRGDYEQYF.

V is TRBV5-6 and J is TRBJ2-1, with 7 bases that match TRBD1. The J segment lost 4 bases and the V segment lost 3 bases, leaving 7 bases of the junction unmatched. CDR3 length: 15 amino acids. CDR1 and CDR2 from the germline V gene are SGHDT and YYEEEE. Here the CDR3 DNA reads TGTGCCAGCAGCTCGGGACAGCTGCCTTACAATGAGCAGTTCTTC. Amino acid sequence: CASSSGQLPYNEQFF.

J is TRBJ2-5 and V is TRBV7-8; 10 nucleotides agree with TRBD2. V trimming: 1 base; J trimming: 4 bases; junction bases outside the gene matches: 3. The CDR3 totals 15 residues. CDR1 and CDR2 from the germline V gene are SGHVS and FQNEAQ. The CDR3 nucleotides are TGTGCCAGCAGCTTAGGGACTAGCGGTGGAGAGACCCAGTACTTC. Its translation is CASSLGTSGGETQYF.

Only a few counts were recorded for this clone. This chain links TRBV7-9 with TRBJ1-5; D uncertain. Trimming shortened V by 4 bases and J by 4 bases, and 8 bases separated the two germline ends. Germline V gene data show CDR1 as SEHNR and CDR2 as FQNEAQ (reference sequence). This CDR3 region has 13 residues. The CDR3 sequence is CASSYTANQPQHF. CDR3 DNA: TGTGCCAGCAGCTACACAGCGAATCAGCCCCAGCATTTT.

This rearrangement joins TRBV5-4 to TRBJ2-2; TRBD2 matches 11 bases. V shed 4 bases and J 0 bases; nucleotides not matched to a gene: 8. The CDR3 is 18 amino acids. From germline, CDR1 is SGHNT and CDR2 YYREEE (reference sequence). CDR3 DNA sequence: TGTGCCAGCAGCGCCGGGACTAGCGGCGTTTCGAACACCGGGGAGCTGTTTTTT. This translates into CASSAGTSGVSNTGELFF.

The rearrangement joins TRBV14 to TRBJ1-4; D not resolved. Trimming took 1 base from V and 8 from J, leaving 26 bases between them. The CDR3 length is 19 residues. The germline CDR1 and CDR2 sequences are SGHDN and FVKESK. CDR3 bases: TGTGCCAGCAGCCAAGGGGAGGGCCCGATCCCCTGGGCCTTCGAAAAACTGTTTTTT. Translating gives CASSQGEGPIPWAFEKLFF.